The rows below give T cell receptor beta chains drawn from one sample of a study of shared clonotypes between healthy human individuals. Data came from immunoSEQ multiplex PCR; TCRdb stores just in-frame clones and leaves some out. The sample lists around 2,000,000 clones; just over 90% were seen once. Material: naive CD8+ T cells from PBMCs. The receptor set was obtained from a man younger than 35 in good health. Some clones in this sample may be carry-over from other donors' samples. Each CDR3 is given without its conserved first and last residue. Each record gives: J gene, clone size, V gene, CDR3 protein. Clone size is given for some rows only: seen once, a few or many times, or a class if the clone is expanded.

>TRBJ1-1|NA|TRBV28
ASRVPENTEAF
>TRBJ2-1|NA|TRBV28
ASNSGVGQQF
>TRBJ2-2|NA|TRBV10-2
ASGVNTGELF
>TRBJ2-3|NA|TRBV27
ASSLSGISTDTQY
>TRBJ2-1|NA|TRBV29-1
SVDPQGANEQF
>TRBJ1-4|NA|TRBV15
ATKGGGENEKLF
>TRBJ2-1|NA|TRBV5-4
ASSLINEQF
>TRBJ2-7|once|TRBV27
ASSLEGLGPYEQY
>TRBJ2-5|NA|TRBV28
ASSPYLAGQETQY
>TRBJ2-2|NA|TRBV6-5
ASSYSVPSGGELF
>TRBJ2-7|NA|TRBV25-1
ASSDVSGGSYEQY
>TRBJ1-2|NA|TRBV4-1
ASSHALSYT
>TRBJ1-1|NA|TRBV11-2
ASSPGGNTEAF
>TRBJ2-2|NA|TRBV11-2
ASIRREVGAGELF
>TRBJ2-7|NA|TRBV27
ASSSRIAGAHEQY
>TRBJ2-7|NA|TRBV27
ASSHDGGSYEQY
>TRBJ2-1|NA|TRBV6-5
ASSYSRAGRGEQF
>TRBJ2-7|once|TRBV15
ATSRPPSIEQY
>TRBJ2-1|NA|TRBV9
ASSLSHEQF
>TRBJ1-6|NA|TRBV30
AWSTGTGDSPLH
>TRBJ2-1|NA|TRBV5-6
ASSLSTGTNEQF
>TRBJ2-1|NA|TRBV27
ASSLRLAGNNEQF
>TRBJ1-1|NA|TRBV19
ASSIGRRMEAF
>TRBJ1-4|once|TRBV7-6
ASSLFEGKLF
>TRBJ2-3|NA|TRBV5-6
ASSLLAGAADTQY
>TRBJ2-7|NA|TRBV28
ASRQDRASPDYEQY
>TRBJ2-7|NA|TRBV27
ASSLYSRSEQY
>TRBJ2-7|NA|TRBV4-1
ASSQIPGQDVGGLSYEQY
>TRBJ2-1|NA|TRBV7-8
ASTYPAGGKYNDEQF
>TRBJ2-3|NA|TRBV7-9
ASSLVSGRPDTQY
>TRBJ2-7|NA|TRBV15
ATSRDHGSGSYEQY
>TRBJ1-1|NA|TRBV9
ASSVAGGNTEAF
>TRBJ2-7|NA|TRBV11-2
ASSPGPQAGAYEQY
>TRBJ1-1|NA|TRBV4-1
ASSRSPTGDTEAF
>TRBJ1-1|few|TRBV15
ATSRERGTEAF
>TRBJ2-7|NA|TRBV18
ASSPPGLTYEQY
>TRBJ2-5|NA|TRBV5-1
ASSRPPEETQY
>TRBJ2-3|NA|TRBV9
ASSVGGSNIDTQY
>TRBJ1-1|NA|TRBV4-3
ASSRILGSNTEAF
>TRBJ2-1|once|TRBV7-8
ASSLRTGPTSYNEQF
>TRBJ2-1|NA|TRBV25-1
ASSEGRSYPNEQF
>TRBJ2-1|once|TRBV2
ASRGPGTSVPGASYNEQF